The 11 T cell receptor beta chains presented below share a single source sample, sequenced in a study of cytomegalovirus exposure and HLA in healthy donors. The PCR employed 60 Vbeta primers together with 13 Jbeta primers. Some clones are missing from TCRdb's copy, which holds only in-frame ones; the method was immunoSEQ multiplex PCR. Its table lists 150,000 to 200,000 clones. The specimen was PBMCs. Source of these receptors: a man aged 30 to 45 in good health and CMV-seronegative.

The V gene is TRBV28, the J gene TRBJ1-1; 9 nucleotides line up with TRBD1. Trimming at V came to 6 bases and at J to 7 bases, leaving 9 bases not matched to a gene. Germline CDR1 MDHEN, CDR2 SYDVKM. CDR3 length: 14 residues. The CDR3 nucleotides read TGTGCCAGCAGACAGGGGGCTAGTGGGGATGAAGCTTTCTTT. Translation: CASRQGASGDEAFF.

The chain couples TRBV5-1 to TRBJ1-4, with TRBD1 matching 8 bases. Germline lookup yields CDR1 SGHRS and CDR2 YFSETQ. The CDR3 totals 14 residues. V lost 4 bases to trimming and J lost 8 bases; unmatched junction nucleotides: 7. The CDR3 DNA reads TGCGCCAGCAGCGTCGACAGGGGAGGGGAAAAACTGTTTTTT. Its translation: CASSVDRGGEKLFF.

Here the CDR3 DNA reads TGCAGCGTTGCCGATCGAGGGAGTAGCAATCAGCCCCAGCATTTT. Protein: CSVADRGSSNQPQHF. The rearrangement uses TRBV29-1 and TRBJ1-5; D remains unclear. The CDR3 runs 15 residues. Trimming left V 4 bases short and J 0 bases short, with 13 bases between. CDR1 SQVTM and CDR2 ANQGSEA come from the germline V gene.

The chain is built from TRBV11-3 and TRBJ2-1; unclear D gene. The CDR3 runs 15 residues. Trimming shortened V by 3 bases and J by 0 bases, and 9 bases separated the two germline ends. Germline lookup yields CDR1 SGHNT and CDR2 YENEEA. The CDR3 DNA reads TGTGCCAGCAGCTTTGACACCGGCTCCTACAATGAGCAGTTCTTC. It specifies CASSFDTGSYNEQFF.

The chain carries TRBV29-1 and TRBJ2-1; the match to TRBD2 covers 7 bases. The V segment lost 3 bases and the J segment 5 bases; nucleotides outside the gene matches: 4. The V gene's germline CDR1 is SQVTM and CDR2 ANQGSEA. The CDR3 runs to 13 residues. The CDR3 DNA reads TGCAGCGTTGACGGGCTAGCGGACAATGAGCAGTTCTTC. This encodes CSVDGLADNEQFF.

The CDR3 DNA reads as TGTGCCAGCAGCCAAGTCGGGCTAGCGGGAGTCAATGAGCAGTTCTTC. This sequence encodes CASSQVGLAGVNEQFF. The chain couples TRBV14 to TRBJ2-1; TRBD2 matches 10 bases. This CDR3 is built from 16 residues. Germline CDR1 is SGHDN and CDR2 is FVKESK. V lost 1 base, J lost 6 bases, and 6 bases stayed unmatched.

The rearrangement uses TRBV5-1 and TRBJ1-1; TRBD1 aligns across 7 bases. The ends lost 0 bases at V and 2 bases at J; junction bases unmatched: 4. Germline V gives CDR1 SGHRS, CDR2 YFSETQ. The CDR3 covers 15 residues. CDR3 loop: CASSLVTGPNTEAFF. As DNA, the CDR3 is TGCGCCAGCAGCTTGGTGACAGGGCCCAACACTGAAGCTTTCTTT. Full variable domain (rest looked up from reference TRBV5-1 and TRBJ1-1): KAGVTQTPRYLIKTRGQQVTLSCSPISGHRSVSWYQQTPGQGLQFLFEYFSETQRNKGNFPGRFSGRQFSNSRSEMNVSTLELGDSALYLCASSLVTGPNTEAFFGQGTRLTVV.

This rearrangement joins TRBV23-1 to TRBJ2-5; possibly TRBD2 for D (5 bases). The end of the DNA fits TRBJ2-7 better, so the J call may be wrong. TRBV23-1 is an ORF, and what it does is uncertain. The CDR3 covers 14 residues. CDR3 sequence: CASSQSRESYEQYF. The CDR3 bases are TGCGCCAGCAGTCAATCCCGGGAATCCTACGAGCAGTACTTC.

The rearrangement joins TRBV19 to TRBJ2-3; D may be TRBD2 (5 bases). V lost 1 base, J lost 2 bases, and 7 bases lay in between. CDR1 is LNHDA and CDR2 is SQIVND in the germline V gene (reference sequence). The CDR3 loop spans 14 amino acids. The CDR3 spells CASSIGGFTDTQYF. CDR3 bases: TGTGCCAGTAGTATAGGAGGGTTCACAGATACGCAGTATTTT.

The CDR3 sequence: CASSVFMYNEQFF. CDR3 sequence (DNA): TGTGCCAGCAGTGTTTTTATGTACAATGAGCAGTTCTTC. This sequence joins TRBV6-4 and TRBJ2-1; D is unclear. This CDR3 contains 13 residues. V lost 4 bases to trimming and J lost 4 bases, with 8 bases between them. Germline lookup yields CDR1 MRHNA and CDR2 SNTAGT.

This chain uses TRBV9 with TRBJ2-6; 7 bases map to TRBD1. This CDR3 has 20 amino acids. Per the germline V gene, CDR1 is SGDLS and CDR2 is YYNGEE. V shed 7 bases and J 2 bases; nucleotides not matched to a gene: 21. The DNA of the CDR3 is TGTGCCAGCCCACTAAACATTCTCTCAGGGGGTGCCCCTGGGGCCAACGTCCTGACTTTC. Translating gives CASPLNILSGGAPGANVLTF.